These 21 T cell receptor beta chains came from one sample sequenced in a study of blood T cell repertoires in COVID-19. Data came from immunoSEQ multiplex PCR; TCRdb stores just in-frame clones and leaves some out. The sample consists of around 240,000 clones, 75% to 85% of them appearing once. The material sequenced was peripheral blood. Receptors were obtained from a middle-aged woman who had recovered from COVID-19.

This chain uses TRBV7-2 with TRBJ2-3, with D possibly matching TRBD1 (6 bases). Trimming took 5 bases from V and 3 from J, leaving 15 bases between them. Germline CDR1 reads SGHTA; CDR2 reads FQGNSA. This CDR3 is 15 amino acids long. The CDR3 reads CASSPLGAGTDTQYF. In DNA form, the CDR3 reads TGTGCCAGCAGCCCCTTGGGGGCCGGGACAGATACGCAGTATTTT.

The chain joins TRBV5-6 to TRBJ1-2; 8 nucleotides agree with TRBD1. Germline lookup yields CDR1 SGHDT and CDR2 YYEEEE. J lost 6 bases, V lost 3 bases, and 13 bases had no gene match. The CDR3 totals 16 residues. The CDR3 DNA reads TGTGCCAGCAGCTGGACGGGACAGGCTAGCTGGAATGGCTACACCTTC. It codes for CASSWTGQASWNGYTF.

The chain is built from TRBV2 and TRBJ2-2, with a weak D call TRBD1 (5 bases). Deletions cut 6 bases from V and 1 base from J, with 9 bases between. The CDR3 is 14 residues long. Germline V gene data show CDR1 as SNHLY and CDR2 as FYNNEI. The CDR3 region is CASRGTGNTGELFF. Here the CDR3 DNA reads TGTGCCAGCAGGGGTACAGGGAACACCGGGGAGCTGTTTTTT. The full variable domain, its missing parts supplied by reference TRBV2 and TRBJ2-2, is EPEVTQTPSHQVTQMGQEVILRCVPISNHLYFYWYRQILGQKVEFLVSFYNNEISEKSEIFDDQFSVERPDGSNFTLKIRSTKLEDSAMYFCASRGTGNTGELFFGEGSRLTVL.

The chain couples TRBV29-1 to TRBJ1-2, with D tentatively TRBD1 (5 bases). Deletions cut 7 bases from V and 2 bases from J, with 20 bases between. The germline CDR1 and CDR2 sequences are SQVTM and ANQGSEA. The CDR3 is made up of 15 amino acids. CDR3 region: CSASRDSNRNYGYTF. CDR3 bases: TGCAGCGCTAGCCGGGACTCCAATCGGAACTATGGCTACACCTTC. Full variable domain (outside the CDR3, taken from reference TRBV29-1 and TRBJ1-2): SAVISQKPSRDICQRGTSLTIQCQVDSQVTMMFWYRQQPGQSLTLIATANQGSEATYESGFVIDKFPISRPNLTFSTLTVSNMSPEDSSIYLCSASRDSNRNYGYTFGSGTRLTVV.

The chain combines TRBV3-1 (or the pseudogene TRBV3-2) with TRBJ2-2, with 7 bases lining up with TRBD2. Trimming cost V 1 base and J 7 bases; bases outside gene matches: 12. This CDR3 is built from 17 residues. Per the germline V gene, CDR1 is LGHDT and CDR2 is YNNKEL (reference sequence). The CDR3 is CASSQVPAGSAYGELFF. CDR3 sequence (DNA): TGTGCCAGCAGCCAAGTTCCAGCGGGGAGCGCCTACGGGGAGCTGTTTTTT.

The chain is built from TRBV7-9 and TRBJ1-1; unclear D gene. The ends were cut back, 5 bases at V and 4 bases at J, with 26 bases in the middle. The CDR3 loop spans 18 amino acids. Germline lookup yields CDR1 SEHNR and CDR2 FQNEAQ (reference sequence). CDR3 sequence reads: CASSPPHDVPLRVTEAFF. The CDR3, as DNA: TGTGCCAGCAGCCCACCACACGACGTACCACTCCGGGTCACTGAAGCTTTCTTT.

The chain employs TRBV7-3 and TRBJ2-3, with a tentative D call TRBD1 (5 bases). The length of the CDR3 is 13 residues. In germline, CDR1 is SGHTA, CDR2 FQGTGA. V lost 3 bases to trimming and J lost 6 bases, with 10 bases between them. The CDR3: CASSFISGDTQYF. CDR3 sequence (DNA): TGTGCCAGCAGCTTTATTTCAGGGGATACGCAGTATTTT.

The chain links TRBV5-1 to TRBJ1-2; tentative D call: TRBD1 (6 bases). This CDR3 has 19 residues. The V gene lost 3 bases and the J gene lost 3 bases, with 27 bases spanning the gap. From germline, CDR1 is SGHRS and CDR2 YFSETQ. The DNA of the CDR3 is TGCGCCAGCAGCTCCAACCCGCCTGCGACAGGAGCAAAAGACTATGGCTACACCTTC. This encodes CASSSNPPATGAKDYGYTF.

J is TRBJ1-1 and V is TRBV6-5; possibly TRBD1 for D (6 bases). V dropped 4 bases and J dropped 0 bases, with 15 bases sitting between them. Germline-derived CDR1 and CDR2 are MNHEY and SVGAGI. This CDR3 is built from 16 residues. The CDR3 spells CASSSAYWDMNTEAFF. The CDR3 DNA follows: TGTGCCAGCAGTTCGGCATATTGGGACATGAACACTGAAGCTTTCTTT.

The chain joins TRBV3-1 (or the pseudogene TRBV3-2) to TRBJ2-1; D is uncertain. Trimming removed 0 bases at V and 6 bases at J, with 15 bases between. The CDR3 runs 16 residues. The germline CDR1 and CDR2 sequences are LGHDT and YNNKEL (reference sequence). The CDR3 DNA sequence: TGTGCCAGCAGCCAAGATGGCCCTGGGCAGCTCAATGAGCAGTTCTTC. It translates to CASSQDGPGQLNEQFF.

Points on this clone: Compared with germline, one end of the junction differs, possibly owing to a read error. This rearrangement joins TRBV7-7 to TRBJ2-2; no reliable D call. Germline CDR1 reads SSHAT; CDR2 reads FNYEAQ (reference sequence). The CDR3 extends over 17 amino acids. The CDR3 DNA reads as TGTGCTAGCAGCCGCTTCCGTCCAACAGCGAACACCGGGGAGCTGTTTTTT. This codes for CASSRFRPTANTGELFF. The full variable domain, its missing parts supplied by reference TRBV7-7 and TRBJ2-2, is GAGVSQSPRYKVTKRGQDVTLRCDPISSHATLYWYQQALGQGPEFLTYFNYEAQPDKSGLPSDRFSAERPEGSISTLTIQRTEQRDSAMYRCASSRFRPTANTGELFFGEGSRLTVL.

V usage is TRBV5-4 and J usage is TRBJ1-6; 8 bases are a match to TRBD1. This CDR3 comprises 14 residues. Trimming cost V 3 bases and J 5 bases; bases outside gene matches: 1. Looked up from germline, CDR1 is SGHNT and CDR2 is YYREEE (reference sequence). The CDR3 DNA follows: TGTGCCAGCAGCTCGGGACAGGATAATTCACCCCTCCACTTT. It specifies CASSSGQDNSPLHF.

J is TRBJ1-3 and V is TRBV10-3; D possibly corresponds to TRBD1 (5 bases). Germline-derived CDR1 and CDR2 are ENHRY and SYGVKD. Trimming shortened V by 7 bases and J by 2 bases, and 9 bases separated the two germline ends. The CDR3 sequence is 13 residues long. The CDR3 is CAITGDTGNTIYF. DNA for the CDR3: TGTGCCATCACGGGGGATACTGGAAACACCATATATTTT.

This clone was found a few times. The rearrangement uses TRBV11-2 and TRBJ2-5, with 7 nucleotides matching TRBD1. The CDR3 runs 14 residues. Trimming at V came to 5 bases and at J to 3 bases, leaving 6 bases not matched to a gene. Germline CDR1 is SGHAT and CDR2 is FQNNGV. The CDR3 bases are TGTGCCAGCAGCCGCGCCGGGACAGAAGAGACCCAGTACTTC. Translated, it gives CASSRAGTEETQYF.

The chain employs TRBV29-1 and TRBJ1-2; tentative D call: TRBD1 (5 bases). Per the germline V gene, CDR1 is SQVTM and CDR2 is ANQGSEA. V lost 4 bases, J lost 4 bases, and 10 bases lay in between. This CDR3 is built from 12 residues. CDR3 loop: CSVVRGSYGYTF. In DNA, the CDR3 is TGCAGCGTTGTCCGGGGGAGCTATGGCTACACCTTC.

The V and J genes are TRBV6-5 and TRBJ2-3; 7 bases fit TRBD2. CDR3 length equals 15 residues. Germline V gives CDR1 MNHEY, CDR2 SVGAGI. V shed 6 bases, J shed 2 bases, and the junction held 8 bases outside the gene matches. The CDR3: CASRERGASTDTQYF. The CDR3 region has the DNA TGTGCCAGCAGGGAGCGGGGAGCTTCCACAGATACGCAGTATTTT.

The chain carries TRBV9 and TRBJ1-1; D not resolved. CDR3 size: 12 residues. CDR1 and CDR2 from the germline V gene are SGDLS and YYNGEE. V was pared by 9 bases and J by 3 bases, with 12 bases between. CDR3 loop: CATGRGDTEAFF. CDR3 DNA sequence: TGTGCCACGGGCCGGGGTGACACTGAAGCTTTCTTT.

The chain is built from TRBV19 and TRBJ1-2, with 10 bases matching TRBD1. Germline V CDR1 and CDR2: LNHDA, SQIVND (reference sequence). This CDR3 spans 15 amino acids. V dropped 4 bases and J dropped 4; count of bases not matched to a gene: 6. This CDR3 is CASSTTGGEGYGYTF. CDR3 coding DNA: TGTGCCAGTAGTACGACAGGGGGCGAGGGCTATGGCTACACCTTC.

Here the CDR3 reads CASSHLAGPTGGKGYTF. DNA for the CDR3: TGTGCCAGCAGCCATCTAGCTGGGCCGACAGGGGGCAAGGGCTACACCTTC. The rearrangement uses TRBV5-5 and TRBJ1-2; 10 positions agree with TRBD1. V gave up 4 bases and J gave up 8 bases; unmatched junction bases: 17. Germline CDR1 is SGHKS and CDR2 is YYEKEE (reference sequence). This CDR3 is built from 17 residues.

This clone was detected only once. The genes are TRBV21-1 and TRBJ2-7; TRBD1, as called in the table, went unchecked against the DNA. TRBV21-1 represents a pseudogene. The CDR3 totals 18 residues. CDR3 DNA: TGTGCCAGCAGCACACTACTAACGACAGGGTATACTTCCTACGAGCAGTACTTC. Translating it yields CASSTLLTTGYTSYEQYF.

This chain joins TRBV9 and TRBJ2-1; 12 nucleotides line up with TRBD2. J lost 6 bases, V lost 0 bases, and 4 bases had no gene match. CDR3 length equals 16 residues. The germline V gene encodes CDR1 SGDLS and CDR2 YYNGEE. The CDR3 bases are TGTGCCAGCAGCGTAGCTAGCGGGGGGGCTCTCAATGAGCAGTTCTTC. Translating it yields CASSVASGGALNEQFF.